This T cell receptor beta chain was documented in a study of T cell responses to AZD1222 COVID-19 vaccine. Repertoires were generated with immunoSEQ multiplex PCR, while TCRdb's copy carries only in-frame clones and drops some. Of 78,000 or so clones listed, about nine tenths are singletons. There are 13 residues in the CDR3. J gave up 7 bases and V 6 bases, and 6 bases lay outside the gene matches. This sequence originates from an adult in good health. The sequencing used peripheral blood, collected on day 0 of AZD1222 vaccination. V usage is TRBV12-3 or TRBV12-4 and J usage is TRBJ1-2; 9 bases are a match to TRBD1. The CDR3 nucleotides are TGTGCCAGCAGGCCAGGGACAGGGACTGGCTACACCTTC. Protein product: CASRPGTGTGYTF.